The source of this T cell receptor beta chain is a study of neurological immune-mediated disorders. General study points: Phylogenetic grouping assigned the repertoires of 18 of 34 multiple sclerosis patients to a single cluster of related CDR3 sequences. This cluster may be a repertoire-level signature. Because no CDR3 amino acid sequences were shared across subjects by expanded clones, private repertoires were suggested in all groups.

TCRdb recomputed calls from the 5' RACE reads with MiXCR, one row per CDR3 protein. The table lists about 70,000 distinct CDR3 sequences, 3.2% of them singletons, with about 5% in the top ten. The CDR3 runs to 14 residues. CDR1 is MDHEN, CDR2 SYDVKM, per germline. Trimming left V 7 bases short and J 5 bases short, with 14 bases between. In this sample, this clonotype turned up many times. Its antigen is as yet unknown. The receptor comes from a woman between 45 and 60 years old with multiple sclerosis. Material: PBMCs. The V gene is TRBV28, the J gene TRBJ2-2, with D hard to call. The DNA for the CDR3 is TGTGCCAGCACCCCCCCCGGGCTGACCGGGGAGCTGTTTTTT. Amino acid sequence: CASTPPGLTGELFF.